This TCR beta chain was recovered during a study of identifying expanded T cells in peripheral blood. Study-wide results and limits: About 1.3 clones differed between technical replicates, versus about 15 and 19 over time.

The assay was immunoSEQ multiplex PCR, and TCRdb's table has in-frame clones only and misses some. The sample records more than 90,000 clones, roughly 89% being singletons. Remarks on this clone: What it binds is not known.

The sequence was obtained from a person aged 18-69 years in good health. Sequencing was performed on blood.

The CDR3 DNA sequence: TGTGCCAGCAGCTTCTGGATGAACACTGAAGCTTTCTTT. Its protein product is CASSFWMNTEAFF. J is TRBJ1-1 and V is TRBV7-9; D remains unclear. Per germline, CDR1 SEHNR and CDR2 FQNEAQ (reference sequence). V was trimmed by 3 bases and J by 0 bases, leaving 5 bases between them. The CDR3 has 13 residues.